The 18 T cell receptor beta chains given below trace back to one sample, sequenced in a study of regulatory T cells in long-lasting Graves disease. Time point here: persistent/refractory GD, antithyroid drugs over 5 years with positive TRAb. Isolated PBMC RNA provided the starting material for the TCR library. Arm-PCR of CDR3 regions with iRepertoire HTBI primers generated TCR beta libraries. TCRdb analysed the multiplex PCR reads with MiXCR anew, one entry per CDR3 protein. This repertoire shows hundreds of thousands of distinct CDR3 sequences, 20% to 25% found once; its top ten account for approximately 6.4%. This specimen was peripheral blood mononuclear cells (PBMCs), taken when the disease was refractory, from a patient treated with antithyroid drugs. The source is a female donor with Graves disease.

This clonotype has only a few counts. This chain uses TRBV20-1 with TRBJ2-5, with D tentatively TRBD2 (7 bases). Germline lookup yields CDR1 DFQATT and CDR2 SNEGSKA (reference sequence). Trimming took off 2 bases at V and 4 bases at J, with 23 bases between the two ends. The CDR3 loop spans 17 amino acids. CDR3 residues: CSARNHPGGRGGETQYF. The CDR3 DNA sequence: TGCAGTGCTAGAAATCACCCAGGCGGGAGAGGGGGAGAGACCCAGTACTTC.

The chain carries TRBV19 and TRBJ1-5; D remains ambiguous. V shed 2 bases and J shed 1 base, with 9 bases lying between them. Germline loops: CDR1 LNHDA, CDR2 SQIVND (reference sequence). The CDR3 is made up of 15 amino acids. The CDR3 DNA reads TGTGCCAGTAGTATAACCCCCTGGAGCAATCAGCCCCAGCATTTT. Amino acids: CASSITPWSNQPQHF.

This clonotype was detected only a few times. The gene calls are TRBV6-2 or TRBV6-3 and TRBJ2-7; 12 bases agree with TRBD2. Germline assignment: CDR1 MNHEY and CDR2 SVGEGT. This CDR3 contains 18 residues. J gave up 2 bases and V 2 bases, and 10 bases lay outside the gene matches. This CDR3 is CASSYPRTSGAKPYEQYF. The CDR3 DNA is TGTGCCAGCAGTTACCCGAGGACTAGCGGGGCTAAACCCTACGAGCAGTACTTC.

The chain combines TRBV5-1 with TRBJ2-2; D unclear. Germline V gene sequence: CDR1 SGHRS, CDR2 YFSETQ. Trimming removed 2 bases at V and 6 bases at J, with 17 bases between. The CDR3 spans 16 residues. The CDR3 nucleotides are TGCGCCAGCAGCTTCGGGCAGGAGAGAGTATCCGGGGAGCTGTTTTTT. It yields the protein CASSFGQERVSGELFF. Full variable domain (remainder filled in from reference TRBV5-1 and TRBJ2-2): KAGVTQTPRYLIKTRGQQVTLSCSPISGHRSVSWYQQTPGQGLQFLFEYFSETQRNKGNFPGRFSGRQFSNSRSEMNVSTLELGDSALYLCASSFGQERVSGELFFGEGSRLTVL.

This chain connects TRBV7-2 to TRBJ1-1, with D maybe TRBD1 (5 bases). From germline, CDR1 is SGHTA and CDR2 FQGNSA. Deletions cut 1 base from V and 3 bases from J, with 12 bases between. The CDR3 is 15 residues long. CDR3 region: CASSLGHRSYTEAFF. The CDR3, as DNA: TGTGCCAGCAGCTTAGGTCACAGGTCTTACACTGAAGCTTTCTTT.

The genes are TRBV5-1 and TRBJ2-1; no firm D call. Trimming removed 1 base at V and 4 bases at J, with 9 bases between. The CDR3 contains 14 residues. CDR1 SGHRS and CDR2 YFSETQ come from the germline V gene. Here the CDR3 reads CASSLFNSYNEQFF. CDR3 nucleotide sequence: TGCGCCAGCAGCTTGTTCAACTCTTACAATGAGCAGTTCTTC.

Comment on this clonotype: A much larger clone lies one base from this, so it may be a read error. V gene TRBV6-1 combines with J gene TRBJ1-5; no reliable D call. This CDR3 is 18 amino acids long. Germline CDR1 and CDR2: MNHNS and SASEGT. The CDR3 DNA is TGTGCCAGGGGTTTAAACCGGGCCCTTATTAGTGGCCATCAGCCCCGGCATTTT. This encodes CARGLNRALISGHQPRHF.

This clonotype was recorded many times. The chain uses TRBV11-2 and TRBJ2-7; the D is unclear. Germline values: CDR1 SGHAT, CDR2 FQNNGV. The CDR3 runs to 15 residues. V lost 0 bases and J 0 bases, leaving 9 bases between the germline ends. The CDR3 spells CASSLDFGSSYEQYF. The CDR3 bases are TGTGCCAGCAGCTTAGATTTCGGAAGCTCCTACGAGCAGTACTTC. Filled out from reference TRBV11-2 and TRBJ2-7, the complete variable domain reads EAGVAQSPRYKIIEKRQSVAFWCNPISGHATLYWYQQILGQGPKLLIQFQNNGVVDDSQLPKDRFSAERLKGVDSTLKIQPAKLEDSAVYLCASSLDFGSSYEQYFGPGTRLTVT.

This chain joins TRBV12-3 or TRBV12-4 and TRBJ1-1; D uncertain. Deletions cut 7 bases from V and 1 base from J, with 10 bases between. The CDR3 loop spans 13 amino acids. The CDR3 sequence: CASKMVTNTEAFF. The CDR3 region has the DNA TGTGCCAGCAAGATGGTAACGAACACTGAAGCTTTCTTT.

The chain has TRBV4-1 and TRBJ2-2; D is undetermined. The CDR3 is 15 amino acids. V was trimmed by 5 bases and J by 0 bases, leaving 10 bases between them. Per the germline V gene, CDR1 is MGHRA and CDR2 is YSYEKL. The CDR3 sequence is CASSSRTANTGELFF. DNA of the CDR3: TGCGCCAGCAGCTCCCGGACCGCGAACACCGGGGAGCTGTTTTTT.

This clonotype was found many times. The CDR3 DNA sequence: TGTGCCAGCAGTACCCCGACGGGCGGGTCCTACGAGCAGTACTTC. Translated, it gives CASSTPTGGSYEQYF. This chain links TRBV28 with TRBJ2-7; tentative D call: TRBD2 (5 bases). The germline gives CDR1 MDHEN, CDR2 SYDVKM. V dropped 5 bases and J dropped 1 base, with 15 bases sitting between them. The CDR3 is 15 amino acids.

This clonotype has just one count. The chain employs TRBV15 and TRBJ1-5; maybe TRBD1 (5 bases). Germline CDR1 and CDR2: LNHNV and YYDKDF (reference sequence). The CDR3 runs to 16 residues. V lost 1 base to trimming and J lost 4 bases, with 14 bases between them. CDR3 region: CATSRAGRPENQPQHF. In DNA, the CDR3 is TGTGCCACCAGCAGAGCGGGACGGCCAGAGAATCAGCCCCAGCATTTT.

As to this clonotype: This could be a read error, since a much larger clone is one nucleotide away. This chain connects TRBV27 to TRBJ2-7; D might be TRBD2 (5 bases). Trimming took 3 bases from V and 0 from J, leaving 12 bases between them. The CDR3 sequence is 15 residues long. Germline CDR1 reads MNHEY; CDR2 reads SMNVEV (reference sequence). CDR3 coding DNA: TGTGCCAGCAGTTTTGGGCCAGAGGGCTCCTACGAGCAGTACTTC. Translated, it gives CASSFGPEGSYEQYF.

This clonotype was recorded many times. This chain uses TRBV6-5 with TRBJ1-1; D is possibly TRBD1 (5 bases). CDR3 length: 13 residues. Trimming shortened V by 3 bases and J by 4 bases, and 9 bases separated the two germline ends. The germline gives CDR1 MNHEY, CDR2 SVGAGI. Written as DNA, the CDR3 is TGTGCCAGCAGTTATGGGGACTCCACTGAAGCTTTCTTT. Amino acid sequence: CASSYGDSTEAFF.

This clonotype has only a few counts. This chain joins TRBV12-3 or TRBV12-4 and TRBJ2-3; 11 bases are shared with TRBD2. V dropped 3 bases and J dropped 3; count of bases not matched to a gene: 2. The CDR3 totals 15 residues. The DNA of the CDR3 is TGTGCCAGCAGTTTTACTAGCGGGAGTACAGATACGCAGTATTTT. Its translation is CASSFTSGSTDTQYF.

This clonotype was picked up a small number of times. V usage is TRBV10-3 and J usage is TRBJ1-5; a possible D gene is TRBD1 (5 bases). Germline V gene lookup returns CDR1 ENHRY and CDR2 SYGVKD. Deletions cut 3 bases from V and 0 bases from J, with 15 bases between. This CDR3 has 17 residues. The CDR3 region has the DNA TGTGCCATCAGTGAAGGGGTTGGGGTTTATAGCAATCAGCCCCAGCATTTT. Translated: CAISEGVGVYSNQPQHF.

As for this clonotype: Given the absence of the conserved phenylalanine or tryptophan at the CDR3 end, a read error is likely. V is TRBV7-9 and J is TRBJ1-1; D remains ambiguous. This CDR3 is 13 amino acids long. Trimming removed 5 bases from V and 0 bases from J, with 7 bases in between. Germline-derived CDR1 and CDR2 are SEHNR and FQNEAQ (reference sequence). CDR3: CASSPPMNTEAFS. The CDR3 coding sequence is TGTGCCAGCAGCCCCCCCATGAACACTGAAGCTTTCTCT.

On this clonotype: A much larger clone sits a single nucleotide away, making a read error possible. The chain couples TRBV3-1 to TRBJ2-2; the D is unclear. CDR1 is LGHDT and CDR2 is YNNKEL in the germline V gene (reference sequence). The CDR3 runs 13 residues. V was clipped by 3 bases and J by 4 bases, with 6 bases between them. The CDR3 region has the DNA TGTGCCAGCAGCCAGTCGAGCACCGGGGAGCTGTTTTTT. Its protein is CASSQSSTGELFF.